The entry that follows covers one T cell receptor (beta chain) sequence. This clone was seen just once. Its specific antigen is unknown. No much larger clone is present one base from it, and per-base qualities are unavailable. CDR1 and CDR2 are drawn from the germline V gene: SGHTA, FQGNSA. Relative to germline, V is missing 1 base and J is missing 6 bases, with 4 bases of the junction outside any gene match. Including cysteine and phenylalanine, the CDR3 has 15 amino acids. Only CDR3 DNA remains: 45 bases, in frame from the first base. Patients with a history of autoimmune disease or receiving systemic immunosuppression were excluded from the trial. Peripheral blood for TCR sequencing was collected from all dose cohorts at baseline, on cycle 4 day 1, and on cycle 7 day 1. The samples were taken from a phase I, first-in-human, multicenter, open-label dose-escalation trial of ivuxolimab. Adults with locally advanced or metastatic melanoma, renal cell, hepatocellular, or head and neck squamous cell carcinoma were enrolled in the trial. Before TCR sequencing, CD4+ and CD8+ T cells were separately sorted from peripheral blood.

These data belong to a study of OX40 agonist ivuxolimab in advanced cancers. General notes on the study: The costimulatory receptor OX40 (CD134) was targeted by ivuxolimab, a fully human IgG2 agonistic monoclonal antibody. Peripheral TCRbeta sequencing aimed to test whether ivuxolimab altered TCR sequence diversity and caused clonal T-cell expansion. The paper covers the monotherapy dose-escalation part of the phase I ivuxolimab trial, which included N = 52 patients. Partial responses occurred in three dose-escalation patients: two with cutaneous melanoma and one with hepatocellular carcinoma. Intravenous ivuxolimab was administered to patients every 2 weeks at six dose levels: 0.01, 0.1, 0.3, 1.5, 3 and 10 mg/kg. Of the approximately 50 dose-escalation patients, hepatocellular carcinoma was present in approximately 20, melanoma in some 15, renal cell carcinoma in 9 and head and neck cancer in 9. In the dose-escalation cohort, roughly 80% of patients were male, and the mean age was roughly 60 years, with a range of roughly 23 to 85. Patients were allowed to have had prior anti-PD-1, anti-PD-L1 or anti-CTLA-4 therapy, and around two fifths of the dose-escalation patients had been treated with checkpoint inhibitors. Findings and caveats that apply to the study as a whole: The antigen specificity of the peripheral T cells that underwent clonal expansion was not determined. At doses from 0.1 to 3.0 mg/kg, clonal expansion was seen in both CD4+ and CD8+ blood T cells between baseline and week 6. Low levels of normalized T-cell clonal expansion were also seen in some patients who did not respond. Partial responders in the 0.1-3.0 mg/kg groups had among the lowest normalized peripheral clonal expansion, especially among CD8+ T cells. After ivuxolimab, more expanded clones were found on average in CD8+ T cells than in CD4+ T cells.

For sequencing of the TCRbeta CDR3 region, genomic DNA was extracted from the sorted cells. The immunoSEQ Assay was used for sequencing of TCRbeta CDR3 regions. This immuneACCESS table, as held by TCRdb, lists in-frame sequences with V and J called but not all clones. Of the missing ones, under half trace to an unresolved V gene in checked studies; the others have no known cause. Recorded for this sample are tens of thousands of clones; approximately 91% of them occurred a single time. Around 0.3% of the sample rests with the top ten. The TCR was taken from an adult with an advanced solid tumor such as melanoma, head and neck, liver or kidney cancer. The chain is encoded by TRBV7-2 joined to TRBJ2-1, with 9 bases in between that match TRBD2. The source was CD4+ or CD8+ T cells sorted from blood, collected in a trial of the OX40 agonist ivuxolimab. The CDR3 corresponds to CASSLVGRGGNEQFF. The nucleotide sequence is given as TGTGCCAGCAGCTTAGTTGGGCGGGGGGGCAATGAGCAGTTCTTC. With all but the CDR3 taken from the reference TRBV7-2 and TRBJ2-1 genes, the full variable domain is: GAGVSQSPSNKVTEKGKDVELRCDPISGHTALYWYRQSLGQGLEFLIYFQGNSAPDKSGLPSDRFSAERTGGSVSTLTIQRTQQEDSAVYLCASSLVGRGGNEQFFGPGTRLTVL.